This T cell receptor (beta chain) was identified in a study of Ad26.COV2.S vaccination and SARS-CoV-2 variants. Worth noting for this clone: Antigen: not known.

Measured with immunoSEQ multiplex PCR; TCRdb has only the in-frame clones, and not every one. The repertoire includes approximately 300,000 clones, roughly 80% of them detected once, and 2.1% sits in the top ten. Treatment indicated: 15 to 20 received Ad26.COV2.S at low or high dose, single or two shots; 5 received placebo; per-sample allocation not given. The samples date from day 63 after the first vaccine or placebo injection. Wuhan-strain SARS-CoV-2 spike was expressed by the Ad26 vector that made up the vaccine. The CDR3 covers 16 residues. The germline CDR1 and CDR2 sequences are SGHKS and YYEKEE (reference sequence). The V and J ends lost 3 bases and 4 bases respectively, with 17 bases between them. Regarding the study as a whole: Compared with placebo recipients, vaccine recipients had higher spike-specific TCR breadth.

This clonotype was sampled from a person aged 18-60 years who received the Ad26.COV2.S COVID-19 vaccine or a placebo. The chain couples TRBV5-5 to TRBJ1-3; no definite D call. The material sequenced was peripheral blood, taken in a trial of Ad26.COV2.S vaccine versus placebo. Written as DNA, the CDR3 is TGTGCCAGCAGCTCTTCGCCGGGAGCGGCAGGAAACACCATATATTTT. Amino acids: CASSSSPGAAGNTIYF.